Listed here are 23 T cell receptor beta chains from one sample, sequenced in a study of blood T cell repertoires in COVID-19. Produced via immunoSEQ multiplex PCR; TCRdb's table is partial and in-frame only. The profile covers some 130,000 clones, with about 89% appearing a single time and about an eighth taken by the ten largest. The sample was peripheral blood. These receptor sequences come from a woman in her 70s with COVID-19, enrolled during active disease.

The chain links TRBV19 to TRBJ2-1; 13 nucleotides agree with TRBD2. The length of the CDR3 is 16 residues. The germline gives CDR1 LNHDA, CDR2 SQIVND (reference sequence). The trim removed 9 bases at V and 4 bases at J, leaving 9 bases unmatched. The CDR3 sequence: CASKWTSGGYYNEQFF. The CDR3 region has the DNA TGTGCCAGCAAATGGACTAGCGGGGGCTATTACAATGAGCAGTTCTTC.

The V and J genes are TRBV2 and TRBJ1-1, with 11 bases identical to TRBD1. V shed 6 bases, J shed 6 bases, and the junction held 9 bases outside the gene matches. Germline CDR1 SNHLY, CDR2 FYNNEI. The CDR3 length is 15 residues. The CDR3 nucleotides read TGTGCCAGCAGGGACAGGGGGCTTTCCATGGCTGAAGCTTTCTTT. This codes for CASRDRGLSMAEAFF.

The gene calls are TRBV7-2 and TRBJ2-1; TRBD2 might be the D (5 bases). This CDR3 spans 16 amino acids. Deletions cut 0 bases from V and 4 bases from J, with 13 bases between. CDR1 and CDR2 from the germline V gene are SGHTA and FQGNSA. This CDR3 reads CASSLARLAAYNEQFF. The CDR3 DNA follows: TGTGCCAGCAGCTTAGCGCGGCTAGCCGCATACAATGAGCAGTTCTTC.

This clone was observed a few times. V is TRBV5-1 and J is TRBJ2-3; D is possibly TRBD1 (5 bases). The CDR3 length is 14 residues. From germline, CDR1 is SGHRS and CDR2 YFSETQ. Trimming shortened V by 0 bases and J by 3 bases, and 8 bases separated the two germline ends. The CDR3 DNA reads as TGCGCCAGCAGCTTGGTCAAGGGGACAGATACGCAGTATTTT. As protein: CASSLVKGTDTQYF.

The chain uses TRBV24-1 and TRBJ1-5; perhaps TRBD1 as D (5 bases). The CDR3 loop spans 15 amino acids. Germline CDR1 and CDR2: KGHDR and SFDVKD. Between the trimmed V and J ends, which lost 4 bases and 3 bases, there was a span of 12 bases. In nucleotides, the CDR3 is TGTGCCACCAGTGAGGCAGGGTATCCCAATCAGCCCCAGCATTTT. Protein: CATSEAGYPNQPQHF.

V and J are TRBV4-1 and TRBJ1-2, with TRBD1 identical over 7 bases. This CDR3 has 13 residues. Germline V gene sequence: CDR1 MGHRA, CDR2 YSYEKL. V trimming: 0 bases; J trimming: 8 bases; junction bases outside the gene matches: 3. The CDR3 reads CASSQERGLGYTF. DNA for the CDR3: TGCGCCAGCAGCCAAGAGAGGGGGCTGGGCTACACCTTC.

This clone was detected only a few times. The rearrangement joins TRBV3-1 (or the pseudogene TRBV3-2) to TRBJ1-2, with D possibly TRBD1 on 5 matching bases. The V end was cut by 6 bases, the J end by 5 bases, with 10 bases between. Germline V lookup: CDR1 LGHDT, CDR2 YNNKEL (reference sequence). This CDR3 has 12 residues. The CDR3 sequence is CASRQGGYGYTF. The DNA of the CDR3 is TGTGCCAGCAGGCAGGGTGGGTATGGCTACACCTTC.

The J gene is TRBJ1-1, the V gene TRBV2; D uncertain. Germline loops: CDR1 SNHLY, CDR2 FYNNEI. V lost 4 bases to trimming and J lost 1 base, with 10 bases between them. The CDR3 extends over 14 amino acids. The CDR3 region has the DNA TGTGCCAGCAGTGCTGACGGGAAGAACACTGAAGCTTTCTTT. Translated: CASSADGKNTEAFF.

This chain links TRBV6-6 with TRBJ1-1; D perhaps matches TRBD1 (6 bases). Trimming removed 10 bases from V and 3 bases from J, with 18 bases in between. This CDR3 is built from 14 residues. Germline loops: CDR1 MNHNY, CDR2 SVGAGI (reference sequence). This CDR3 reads CAIPRQGRDTEAFF. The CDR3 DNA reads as TGTGCCATCCCAAGGCAGGGGAGGGACACTGAAGCTTTCTTT.

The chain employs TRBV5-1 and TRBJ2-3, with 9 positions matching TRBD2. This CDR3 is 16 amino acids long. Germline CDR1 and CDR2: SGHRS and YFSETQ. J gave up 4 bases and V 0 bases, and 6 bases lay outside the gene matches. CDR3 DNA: TGCGCCAGCAGCTTGGTGCTAGCGGGGACCTCAGATACGCAGTATTTT. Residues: CASSLVLAGTSDTQYF.

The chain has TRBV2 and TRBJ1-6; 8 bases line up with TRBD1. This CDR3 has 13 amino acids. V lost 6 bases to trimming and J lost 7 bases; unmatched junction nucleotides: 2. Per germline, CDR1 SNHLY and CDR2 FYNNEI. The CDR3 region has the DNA TGTGCCAGCAGCCGACAGGGGAATTCACCCCTCCACTTT. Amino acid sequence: CASSRQGNSPLHF. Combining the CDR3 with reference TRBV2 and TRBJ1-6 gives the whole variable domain EPEVTQTPSHQVTQMGQEVILRCVPISNHLYFYWYRQILGQKVEFLVSFYNNEISEKSEIFDDQFSVERPDGSNFTLKIRSTKLEDSAMYFCASSRQGNSPLHFGNGTRLTVT.

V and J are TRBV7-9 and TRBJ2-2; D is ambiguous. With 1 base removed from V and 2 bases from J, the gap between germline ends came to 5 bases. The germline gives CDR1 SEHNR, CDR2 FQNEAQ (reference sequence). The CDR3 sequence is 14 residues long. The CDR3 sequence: CASSLGYNTGELFF. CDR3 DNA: TGTGCCAGCAGCTTAGGCTATAACACCGGGGAGCTGTTTTTT.

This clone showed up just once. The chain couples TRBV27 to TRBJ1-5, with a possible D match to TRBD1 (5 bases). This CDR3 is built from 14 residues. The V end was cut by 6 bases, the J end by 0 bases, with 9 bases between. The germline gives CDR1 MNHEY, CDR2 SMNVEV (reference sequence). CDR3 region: CASSPRDSNQPQHF. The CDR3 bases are TGTGCCAGCAGCCCCAGGGATAGCAATCAGCCCCAGCATTTT.

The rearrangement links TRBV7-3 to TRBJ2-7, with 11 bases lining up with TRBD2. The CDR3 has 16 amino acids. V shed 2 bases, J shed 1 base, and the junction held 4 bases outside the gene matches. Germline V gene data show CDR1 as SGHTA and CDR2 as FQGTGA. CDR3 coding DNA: TGTGCCAGCAGCTTAGAAGGGACTAGCGGTTCCTACGAGCAGTACTTC. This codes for CASSLEGTSGSYEQYF.

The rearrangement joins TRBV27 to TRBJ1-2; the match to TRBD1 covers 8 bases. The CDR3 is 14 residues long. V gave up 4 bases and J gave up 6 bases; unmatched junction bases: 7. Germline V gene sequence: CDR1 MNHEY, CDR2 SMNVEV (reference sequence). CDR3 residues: CASSSRGLFHGYTF. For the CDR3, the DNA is TGTGCCAGCAGTTCCAGGGGGCTCTTTCATGGCTACACCTTC.

CDR3 nucleotide sequence: TGTGCCTGGGGGACTAGCGGGGGGTTAGATACGCAGTATTTT. Its protein product is CAWGTSGGLDTQYF. V gene TRBV30 combines with J gene TRBJ2-3; the match to TRBD2 covers 15 bases. The germline gives CDR1 GTSNPN, CDR2 SVGIG (reference sequence). Trimming removed 5 bases from V and 5 bases from J; junction bases left unmatched: 2. The length of the CDR3 is 14 residues.

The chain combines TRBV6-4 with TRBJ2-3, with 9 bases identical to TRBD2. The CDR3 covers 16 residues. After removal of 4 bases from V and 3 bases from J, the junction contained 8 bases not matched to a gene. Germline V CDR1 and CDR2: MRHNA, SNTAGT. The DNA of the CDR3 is TGTGCCAGCAGTGCTGCGGGGGGGGCATTTACAGATACGCAGTATTTT. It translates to CASSAAGGAFTDTQYF.

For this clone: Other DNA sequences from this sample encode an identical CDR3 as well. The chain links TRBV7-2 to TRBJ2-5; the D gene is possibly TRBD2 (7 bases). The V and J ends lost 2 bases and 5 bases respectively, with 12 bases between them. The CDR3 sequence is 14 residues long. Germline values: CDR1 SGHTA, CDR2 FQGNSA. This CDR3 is CASSLRGGGETQYF. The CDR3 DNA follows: TGTGCCAGCAGCTTAAGGGGGGGCGGGGAGACCCAGTACTTC. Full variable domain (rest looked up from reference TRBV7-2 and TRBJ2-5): GAGVSQSPSNKVTEKGKDVELRCDPISGHTALYWYRQSLGQGLEFLIYFQGNSAPDKSGLPSDRFSAERTGGSVSTLTIQRTQQEDSAVYLCASSLRGGGETQYFGPGTRLLVL.

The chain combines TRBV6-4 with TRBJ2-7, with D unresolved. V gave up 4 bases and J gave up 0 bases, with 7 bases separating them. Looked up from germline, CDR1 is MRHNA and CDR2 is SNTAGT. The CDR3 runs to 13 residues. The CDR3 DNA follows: TGTGCCAGCAGTGGCAGTCACTCCTACGAGCAGTACTTC. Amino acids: CASSGSHSYEQYF.

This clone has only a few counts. CDR3 DNA sequence: TGTGCCAGCAGCTTAGATTTACTAGCGGGGAGCACAGATACGCAGTATTTT. Its protein product is CASSLDLLAGSTDTQYF. This sequence joins TRBV11-2 and TRBJ2-3, with 10 bases matching TRBD2. Unmatched junction bases numbered 3, after V lost 0 bases and J lost 0 bases. The CDR3 runs 17 residues. Germline V CDR1 and CDR2: SGHAT, FQNNGV. Together with reference TRBV11-2 and TRBJ2-3, the CDR3 gives the full variable domain: EAGVAQSPRYKIIEKRQSVAFWCNPISGHATLYWYQQILGQGPKLLIQFQNNGVVDDSQLPKDRFSAERLKGVDSTLKIQPAKLEDSAVYLCASSLDLLAGSTDTQYFGPGTRLTVL.

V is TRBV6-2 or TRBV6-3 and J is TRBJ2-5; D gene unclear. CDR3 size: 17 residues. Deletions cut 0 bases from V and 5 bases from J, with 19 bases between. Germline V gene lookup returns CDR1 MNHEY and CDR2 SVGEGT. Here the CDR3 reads CASSYSFGMAAWETQYF. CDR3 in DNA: TGTGCCAGCAGTTACTCTTTCGGTATGGCAGCGTGGGAGACCCAGTACTTC.

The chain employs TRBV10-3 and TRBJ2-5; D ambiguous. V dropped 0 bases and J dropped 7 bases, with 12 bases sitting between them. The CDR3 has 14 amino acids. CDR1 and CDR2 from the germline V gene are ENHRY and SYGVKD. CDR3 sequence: CAISESSVVATQYF. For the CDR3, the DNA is TGTGCCATCAGTGAGTCGAGTGTGGTTGCGACCCAGTACTTC.

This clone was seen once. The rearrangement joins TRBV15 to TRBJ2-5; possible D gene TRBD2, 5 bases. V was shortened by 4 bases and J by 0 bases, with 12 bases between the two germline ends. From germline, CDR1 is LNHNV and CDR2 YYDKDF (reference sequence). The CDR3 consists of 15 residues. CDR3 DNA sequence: TGTGCCACCAGCATTGGACGACTAAACCAAGAGACCCAGTACTTC. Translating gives CATSIGRLNQETQYF.